The present TCR beta chain was sequenced within a study of shared clonotypes between healthy human individuals. Turning to the study itself: Each donor's CD8 memory used one plate, CD8 naive two, each CD4 subset three.

Profiled with immunoSEQ multiplex PCR; TCRdb holds only in-frame clones, not every one. In the table there are some 980,000 clones, around three quarters of which are singletons. The CDR3 runs 15 residues. Between the trimmed V and J ends, which lost 3 bases and 4 bases, there was a span of 10 bases. CDR1 and CDR2 (germline): MNHEY, SMNVEV (reference sequence). The chain has TRBV27 and TRBJ1-6; unclear D gene. The TCR sequence derives from a young man in good health. Input material: memory CD4+ T cells sorted from blood. The subset was: CD45RA-negative fraction. CDR3 sequence reads: CASSFGLQYNSPLHF. The CDR3 nucleotides are TGTGCCAGCAGTTTTGGGTTGCAATATAATTCACCCCTCCACTTT.